The T cell receptor beta chain described here comes from a study of T cell responses to AZD1222 COVID-19 vaccine (dated by TCRdb to about 2021). Regarding the complete study: TCR sequencing covered over 230 trial participants: 200 to 220 given two doses of AZD1222 and about 26 given two doses of MenACWY control vaccine. Trial participants were enrolled into age subgroups of 18-55, 56-69 and 70-plus years, which contained around 140, 26 and 57 TCR-sequenced participants, respectively.

The CDR3 regions of human TCRbeta chains were analyzed by immunosequencing. The authors' pipeline ran thus. Repertoire TCRs were matched against a reference library of SARS-CoV-2-specific TCRs generated with the MIRA antigen-specificity platform. Breadth meant the fraction of unique TCRs that were SARS-CoV-2-associated, whereas depth meant the fraction of total T cells that were SARS-CoV-2-associated. Using the MIRA data, each spike-specific TCR was assigned both to the spike region to which the TCR was reactive and to a CD4 or CD8 class. Log10-transformed breadth and depth values were compared by one-way ANOVA with Sidak's multiple comparisons tests. Not all clones reach the TCRdb copy of this immuneACCESS table, which keeps in-frame sequences only. Checked studies attribute under half of the gap to unresolved V genes and leave the rest unexplained. V, J and clone size are taken as reported in that table, and D and trimming were inferred from the DNA itself. A total of 95,000 to 150,000 clones appear in this sample, about 86% of them only once. The ten largest clones take up 2.5% to 3.5% of the sample.

Notes on this clone: No antigen is known for it. Base qualities are not recorded, but no much larger clone differs from it by a single base.

Counted from cysteine to phenylalanine, this CDR3 has 15 amino acids. The CDR3 DNA has 45 bases and is translated from base 1. V loses 4 bases of germline sequence and J loses 4 bases, and the interval between the two ends is 16 bases. CDR1 is given as SGHTA and CDR2 as FQGNSA, both from the germline V gene. Overall results and qualifications from the work: Reportedly, close to half of the unique spike-specific TCRs recognized epitopes lying outside the regions that are mutated in the B.1.351 and B.1.1.7 variants. In the small 56-69-year group, the increase in depth fell short of significance, most likely because of low power. Conclusions about previously exposed vaccinees are limited, since just five to seven AZD1222 recipients were seropositive for SARS-CoV-2 at baseline. CD4 TCRs associated with the vaccine covered the entire spike protein, and the dominant responses were in regions 160-218 and 743-854. A significant rise in spike-specific TCR breadth and depth was observed after two AZD1222 doses relative to day 0 and relative to MenACWY recipients. Because no samples from the day 14 peak response were available, repertoires could be characterized only after the peak T cell response. Participants were mostly white British, with more females than males. The authors suggested clonal diversity may have been underestimated.

Interpreted using the paper, the time point label stands for: about 28 days (+/-7) after the second vaccine dose. Because spike-specific TCR depth and breadth did not differ between the two schedules, AZD1222 recipients who got a second dose at roughly 4 weeks were pooled with those who got a second dose at roughly 12 weeks. Vaccinee samples came from UK trials COV001 and COV002, including a single-blind randomized controlled phase 2/3 trial of AZD1222 (ChAdOx1 nCoV-19) in healthy adults. Trial participant PBMC samples were collected at day 0 and day 28 after the second dose for TCRbeta chain sequencing.

The sequences come from peripheral blood, collected 28 days after the second AZD1222 dose. The sequence is built from TRBV7-2 and TRBJ1-2; the D gene assignment is ambiguous. This clonotype was obtained from an adult who received the AZD1222 COVID-19 vaccine. The base sequence is TGTGCCAGCAGCTCCACCCCGGGGTCTTTCTATGGCTACACCTTC. It specifies CASSSTPGSFYGYTF. The CDR3, completed at both ends by the reference TRBV7-2 and TRBJ1-2 genes, gives the full variable domain GAGVSQSPSNKVTEKGKDVELRCDPISGHTALYWYRQSLGQGLEFLIYFQGNSAPDKSGLPSDRFSAERTGGSVSTLTIQRTQQEDSAVYLCASSSTPGSFYGYTFGSGTRLTVV.